This note documents a single T cell receptor beta chain sequence. The antigen remains unidentified. V was pared by 5 bases and J by 2 bases, with 7 bases of the junction left unmatched. The CDR3 contains 15 residues. The germline gives CDR1 SEHNR, CDR2 FQNEAQ (reference sequence). The data were taken from a study of vaccination and CD4 T cells after COVID-19. Overall study context: Convalescent persons amounted to six males plus four females, two of whom were Hispanic. Overlapping SARS-CoV-2, HCoV-NL63, HCoV-OC43 and HCoV-229E spike peptides stimulated the cells.

An Oncomine TCR Beta short-read assay was used to sequence the DNA from cultured CD4+ T cells. DNA came from CD4+ T cells after culture. MiXCR, run by TCRdb on the PCR reads, gives a single entry per CDR3 protein. This table has 9,500 to 15,000 distinct CDR3 sequences, 25% to 35% appearing once. Noted treatment: roughly 10-day PBMC culture with coronavirus spike peptide pools or control peptides (ViraFEST assay). After about eleven days of culture, CD4+ T cells were negatively selected. This TCR derives from a human donor who received a COVID-19 vaccine. The J gene is TRBJ2-5, the V gene TRBV7-9; 8 bases align to TRBD1. Specimen: CD4+ T cells from blood, cultured in vitro, collected before SARS-CoV-2 vaccination. CDR3 sequence reads: CASSPRTGNQETQYF. DNA of the CDR3: TGTGCCAGCAGCCCCCGGACAGGGAATCAAGAGACCCAGTACTTC.